The 14 T cell receptor beta chains below were found in one sample sequenced in a study of CD8 T cells in Susac syndrome. When the RNA was reverse transcribed, random hexamers were used with an input of about 0.45 to 1 ug. TCRdb re-derived calls from the immunoSEQ multiplex PCR reads in MiXCR, one entry per CDR3 protein. The sample records roughly 330,000 distinct CDR3 sequences, roughly nine tenths being singletons. The source material was CD4+ T cells from PBMCs. These receptors were obtained from a human donor with multiple sclerosis.

This clonotype appeared once. This chain connects TRBV7-2 to TRBJ2-7, with D possibly being TRBD2 (6 bases). The V end lost 1 base, the J end lost 0 bases, and 13 bases lay between the germline ends. The CDR3 contains 16 residues. Germline CDR1 is SGHTA and CDR2 is FQGNSA. The CDR3 DNA is TGTGCCAGCAGCTTAGGGGGCGGGAAAAGCTCCTACGAGCAGTACTTC. It yields the protein CASSLGGGKSSYEQYF.

The V call is TRBV12-3 or TRBV12-4, the J call TRBJ2-4; possibly TRBD2 for D (6 bases). This CDR3 has 15 amino acids. V was shortened by 5 bases and J by 3 bases, with 14 bases between the two germline ends. The CDR3 region has the DNA TGTGCCAGCAGTCTTAGCGGAGCCTACAAAAACATTCAGTACTTC. Its translation is CASSLSGAYKNIQYF.

CDR3 coding DNA: TGTGCCAGCAGCCAAGAGGGTAGCAGGTCCGAGCAGTACTTC. Amino acids: CASSQEGSRSEQYF. The V and J genes are TRBV3-1 and TRBJ2-7; D uncertain. V lost 0 bases and J lost 6, with 12 bases in between. Germline lookup yields CDR1 LGHDT and CDR2 YNNKEL (reference sequence). This CDR3 contains 14 residues.

This clonotype was counted once. The V and J genes are TRBV7-9 and TRBJ2-5; 8 bases match TRBD1. Germline CDR1 SEHNR, CDR2 FQNEAQ (reference sequence). The CDR3 runs 15 residues. Losses at the gene ends were 4 bases for V and 4 bases for J; bases not matched to a gene: 8. The CDR3 here is CASSSALDRVETQYF. CDR3 bases: TGTGCCAGCAGCTCGGCTTTGGACAGGGTAGAGACCCAGTACTTC.

The chain is built from TRBV5-6 and TRBJ2-7; TRBD2 matches 12 bases. Germline V gene data show CDR1 as SGHDT and CDR2 as YYEEEE. The CDR3 sequence is 15 residues long. V lost 4 bases, J lost 5 bases, and 7 bases stayed unmatched. The DNA for the CDR3 is TGTGCCAGCAGCCTACTAGCGGGAGGTGCCAACGAGCAGTACTTC. Amino acid sequence: CASSLLAGGANEQYF.

This chain joins TRBV30 and TRBJ2-2; D gene uncertain. V was shortened by 4 bases and J by 4 bases, with 13 bases between the two germline ends. Germline-derived CDR1 and CDR2 are GTSNPN and SVGIG (reference sequence). The CDR3 extends over 14 amino acids. CDR3 in amino acids: CAWNLGSATGELFF. The CDR3 nucleotides read TGTGCCTGGAACCTGGGGTCGGCCACCGGGGAGCTGTTTTTT.

This clonotype was recorded only once. V gene TRBV2 combines with J gene TRBJ2-3; 7 nucleotides line up with TRBD2. The CDR3 is made up of 17 amino acids. The V segment lost 3 bases and the J segment 2 bases; nucleotides outside the gene matches: 11. The V gene's germline CDR1 is SNHLY and CDR2 FYNNEI. The CDR3 is CASSEGLFAKNTDTQYF. CDR3 DNA sequence: TGTGCCAGCAGTGAGGGACTATTCGCAAAAAACACAGATACGCAGTATTTT.

The chain is built from TRBV7-9 and TRBJ2-6, with D uncertain. This CDR3 has 17 amino acids. CDR1 SEHNR and CDR2 FQNEAQ come from the germline V gene (reference sequence). V was pared by 2 bases and J by 0 bases, with 11 bases between. CDR3 sequence: CASSLSHEASGANVLTF. Written as DNA, the CDR3 is TGTGCCAGCAGCTTAAGCCACGAAGCCTCTGGGGCCAACGTCCTGACTTTC. Complete variable domain (other parts from reference TRBV7-9 and TRBJ2-6): DTGVSQNPRHKITKRGQNVTFRCDPISEHNRLYWYRQTLGQGPEFLTYFQNEAQLEKSRLLSDRFSAERPKGSFSTLEIQRTEQGDSAMYLCASSLSHEASGANVLTFGAGSRLTVL.

In DNA, the CDR3 is TGTGCCAGCTCCCTCCAAGGGAAGAACACTGAAGCTTTCTTT. It translates to CASSLQGKNTEAFF. The chain has TRBV18 and TRBJ1-1, with D unresolved. Germline V gene lookup returns CDR1 KGHSH and CDR2 LQKENI. V dropped 6 bases and J dropped 1 base, with 12 bases sitting between them. The CDR3 length is 14 residues.

The chain combines TRBV5-1 with TRBJ1-4, with no clear D. CDR1 and CDR2 from the germline V gene are SGHRS and YFSETQ. The CDR3 is made up of 17 amino acids. V was trimmed by 0 bases and J by 0 bases, leaving 12 bases between them. This CDR3 is CASSLGSSTSTNEKLFF. The CDR3 bases are TGCGCCAGCAGCTTGGGTTCGTCGACCTCAACTAATGAAAAACTGTTTTTT.

V and J are TRBV5-1 and TRBJ2-5; D is perhaps TRBD1 (6 bases). The CDR3 loop spans 15 amino acids. Germline V gene sequence: CDR1 SGHRS, CDR2 YFSETQ. Between the trimmed V and J ends, which lost 1 base and 6 bases, there was a span of 16 bases. The CDR3: CASSLSGAGIKTQYF. The CDR3 DNA reads TGCGCCAGCAGCTTGTCAGGGGCTGGGATAAAGACCCAGTACTTC. Filled out from reference TRBV5-1 and TRBJ2-5, the complete variable domain reads KAGVTQTPRYLIKTRGQQVTLSCSPISGHRSVSWYQQTPGQGLQFLFEYFSETQRNKGNFPGRFSGRQFSNSRSEMNVSTLELGDSALYLCASSLSGAGIKTQYFGPGTRLLVL.

The sample holds one count of this clonotype. The V call is TRBV14, the J call TRBJ2-5; 14 bases map to TRBD2. The germline CDR1 and CDR2 sequences are SGHDN and FVKESK. The junction had 14 bases not matched to a gene; V was cut back by 6 bases and J by 8 bases. CDR3 length equals 17 residues. The chain's CDR3 is CASSRTVSGTSGRTQYF. The CDR3 nucleotides are TGTGCCAGCAGTCGAACAGTTTCCGGGACTAGCGGGAGAACCCAGTACTTC. Drawing the rest from reference TRBV14 and TRBJ2-5, the complete variable domain is EAGVTQFPSHSVIEKGQTVTLRCDPISGHDNLYWYRRVMGKEIKFLLHFVKESKQDESGMPNNRFLAERTGGTYSTLKVQPAELEDSGVYFCASSRTVSGTSGRTQYFGPGTRLLVL.

This clonotype was detected once. The CDR3, as DNA: TGTGCCAGCAGTTACGAGGCGGGGGATACCTACGAGCAGTACTTC. It codes for CASSYEAGDTYEQYF. The chain recombines TRBV6-4 with TRBJ2-7; TRBD2 agrees at 7 bases. Per germline, CDR1 MRHNA and CDR2 SNTAGT. The junction had 9 bases not matched to a gene; V was cut back by 5 bases and J by 2 bases. The CDR3 has 15 amino acids.

This clonotype appeared once. This sequence joins TRBV2 and TRBJ1-1; D may be TRBD1 (5 bases). The length of the CDR3 is 14 residues. CDR1 and CDR2 (germline): SNHLY, FYNNEI. Trimming cost V 5 bases and J 6 bases, with 16 bases left between them. The CDR3 DNA is TGTGCCAGCAGTCTCCTCGACAGCGTCCCTGAAGCTTTCTTT. Protein: CASSLLDSVPEAFF.